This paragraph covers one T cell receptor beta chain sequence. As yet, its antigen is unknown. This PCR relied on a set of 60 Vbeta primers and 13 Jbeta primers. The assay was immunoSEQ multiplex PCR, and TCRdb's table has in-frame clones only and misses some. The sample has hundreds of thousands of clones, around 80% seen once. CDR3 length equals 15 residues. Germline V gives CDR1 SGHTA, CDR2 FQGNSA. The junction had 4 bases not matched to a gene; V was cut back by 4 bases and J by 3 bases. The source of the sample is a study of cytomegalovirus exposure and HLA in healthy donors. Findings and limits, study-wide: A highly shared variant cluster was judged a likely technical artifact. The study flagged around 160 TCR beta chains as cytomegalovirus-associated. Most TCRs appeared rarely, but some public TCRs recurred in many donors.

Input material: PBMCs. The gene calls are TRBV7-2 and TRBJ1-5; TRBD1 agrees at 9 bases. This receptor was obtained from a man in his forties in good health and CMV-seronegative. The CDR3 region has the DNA TGTGCCAGCAGCTCAGGGACAGGGTCCAATCAGCCCCAGCATTTT. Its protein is CASSSGTGSNQPQHF.